The rows below give T cell receptor beta chains drawn from one sample of a study of blood T cell repertoires in COVID-19. Using immunoSEQ multiplex PCR, the repertoire was profiled, and TCRdb retains in-frame clones only, with some absent. The repertoire holds tens of thousands of clones, with 83% as singletons. The material sequenced was peripheral blood. The receptors come from a human donor in a cohort sampled during active COVID-19. The CDR3 runs from the conserved cysteine through the conserved F or W. Fields, in order: CDR3 DNA, CDR3 protein, V gene, D gene, J gene, clone size. A D gene is named only where the DNA matches it firmly. Size is omitted from some rows. Given values are once, few, many or a class for expanded clones.

TGTGCCACCAGTGATTGGGGGGACTCCTACGAGCAGTACTTC CATSDWGDSYEQYF TRBV24-1 NA TRBJ2-7 NA
TGTGCCTGGAGTAAAACAGGGATGGGCATTCAGTACTTC CAWSKTGMGIQYF TRBV30 NA TRBJ2-4 NA
TGTGCCAGCAGCCCGGGACAGGAGCTGAGGGAGCAGTACTTC CASSPGQELREQYF TRBV6-5 TRBD1 TRBJ2-7 NA
TGTGCCAGCACCTCAAAGGGGCAGGGTAATTCACCCCTCCACTTT CASTSKGQGNSPLHF TRBV6-5 NA TRBJ1-6 NA
TGCGCCAGCAGCCAAGGGGGCGGACAGGGTTTAACCATATATTTT CASSQGGGQGLTIYF TRBV4-1 TRBD1 TRBJ1-3 NA
TGTGCCAGCAGTTCCATAGGGACAGCCCCAAATCAGCCCCAGCATTTT CASSSIGTAPNQPQHF TRBV27 TRBD1 TRBJ1-5 NA
TGTGCCAGCAGTTACCGCCCGACTAGCGGGGTACTCTCCTACAATGAGCAGTTCTTC CASSYRPTSGVLSYNEQFF TRBV6-2/TRBV6-3 TRBD2 TRBJ2-1 few
TGTGCCAGCAGCCAAGGGGGACAGAACTATGGCTACACCTTC CASSQGGQNYGYTF TRBV4-2 TRBD1 TRBJ1-2 NA
TGTGCCAGCAGTCCCCTCGGGGGGCTCACAGATACGCAGTATTTT CASSPLGGLTDTQYF TRBV6-2/TRBV6-3 NA TRBJ2-3 NA
TGTGCCAGCAGCCAAGATCGGACAGTGCGCTACGAGCAGTACTTC CASSQDRTVRYEQYF TRBV14 NA TRBJ2-7 NA
TGTGCCAGCAGTTTGGGCAGCTACGAGCAGTACTTC CASSLGSYEQYF TRBV28 NA TRBJ2-7 NA
TGTGCCAGCAGCCAGGGACTAGCGGCCCACAATGAGCAGTTCTTC CASSQGLAAHNEQFF TRBV11-2 TRBD2 TRBJ2-1 NA
TGTGCCAGCTCACCACGAGCTGTGCTGGGGGAGGCGCAGTATTTT CASSPRAVLGEAQYF TRBV18 NA TRBJ2-3 NA
TGTGCCACCAGTGATTCTTTATACGGTGTCGCCGGGGAGCTGTTTTTT CATSDSLYGVAGELFF TRBV24-1 NA TRBJ2-2 NA
TGTGCCAGCAGCTTGAAGGAGGGAGTCTACAATGAGCAGTTCTTC CASSLKEGVYNEQFF TRBV5-4 NA TRBJ2-1 NA
TGTGCCAGCAGTTACATCGTTGACAGGGGCGCCCTGAACACCGGGGAGCTGTTTTTT CASSYIVDRGALNTGELFF TRBV6-2/TRBV6-3 TRBD1 TRBJ2-2 NA
TGTGCCAGCAGCGGTGAAGGGGGGGCAGAGACCCAGTACTTC CASSGEGGAETQYF TRBV9 NA TRBJ2-5 NA
TGCGCCAGCAGCCAAGGGTACGTGGCCCCCTACGAGCAGTACTTC CASSQGYVAPYEQYF TRBV4-3 NA TRBJ2-7 NA
TGTGCCAGCAGCTTACAAGCGGGGGAAGAGACCCAGTACTTC CASSLQAGEETQYF TRBV7-9 TRBD2 TRBJ2-5 NA
TGCAGCGTCACAGGGACCCACGGCACCGGGGAGCTGTTTTTT CSVTGTHGTGELFF TRBV29-1 NA TRBJ2-2 NA
TGCGCCAGCAGCCTTATAGCGGGAGGGGACACCGGGGAGCTGTTTTTT CASSLIAGGDTGELFF TRBV5-1 TRBD2 TRBJ2-2 NA
TGTGCCAGCAGCCAAACAGGGGGAATTGTGGAGCAGTACTTC CASSQTGGIVEQYF TRBV4-2 TRBD1 TRBJ2-7 NA
TGTGCCAGCAGGGGGGGGTCCTACGAGCAGTACTTC CASRGGSYEQYF TRBV3-1/TRBV3-2 TRBD2 TRBJ2-7 NA
TGCAGCGTTCAGGGACAGAACACTGAAGCTTTCTTT CSVQGQNTEAFF TRBV29-1 NA TRBJ1-1 NA
TGTGCCAGCAGTTACTCTCAGGGGGCGGAAGGCTACACCTTC CASSYSQGAEGYTF TRBV6-2/TRBV6-3 TRBD1 TRBJ1-2 NA
TGTGCCAGCAGCAACACCGGGACTAGGAGCACAGATACGCAGTATTTT CASSNTGTRSTDTQYF TRBV11-1 TRBD2 TRBJ2-3 NA
TGTGCTAGTGGTTTGAAGGGACTAGCGGGGGGAGAGCAGTTCTTC CASGLKGLAGGEQFF TRBV12-5 TRBD2 TRBJ2-1 NA
TGCGCCAGCAGCTTGGGGGAGGTTACAGATACGCAGTATTTT CASSLGEVTDTQYF TRBV5-1 NA TRBJ2-3 NA
TGCGCCAGCAGCGCGCAGACAGGGGCAGGAGAAAAACTGTTTTTT CASSAQTGAGEKLFF TRBV4-1 TRBD1 TRBJ1-4 NA
TGTGCCAGCAGTTGGTACATTAATTCACCCCTCCACTTT CASSWYINSPLHF TRBV28 NA TRBJ1-6 NA
TGTGCCAGCAGCTTGAAATCCGGGGCAGATACGCAGTATTTT CASSLKSGADTQYF TRBV5-4 NA TRBJ2-3 NA
TGTGCCAGCAGCTCCGGACTAGCGGGAGATACGCAGTATTTT CASSSGLAGDTQYF TRBV5-6 TRBD2 TRBJ2-3 NA
TGTGCCAGCAGCTTAGTAGCGGGAGTCAATTACGAGCAGTACTTC CASSLVAGVNYEQYF TRBV11-2 TRBD2 TRBJ2-7 NA
TGTGCCAGCAGCCGGGACAGGGCCTACAATGAGCAGTTCTTC CASSRDRAYNEQFF TRBV7-2 TRBD1 TRBJ2-1 NA
TGTGCCAGCAGCCATAGCGCGGCGGGCGGGGAGCTGTTTTTT CASSHSAAGGELFF TRBV3-1/TRBV3-2 NA TRBJ2-2 NA
TGTGCCAGCAGCTTAGGACTAGCGGCAGATACGCAGTATTTT CASSLGLAADTQYF TRBV7-3 TRBD2 TRBJ2-3 NA
TGTGCCAGCAGCCCCTACCGAAGGGAGTCGGTCTATGGCTACACCTTC CASSPYRRESVYGYTF TRBV11-2 NA TRBJ1-2 NA